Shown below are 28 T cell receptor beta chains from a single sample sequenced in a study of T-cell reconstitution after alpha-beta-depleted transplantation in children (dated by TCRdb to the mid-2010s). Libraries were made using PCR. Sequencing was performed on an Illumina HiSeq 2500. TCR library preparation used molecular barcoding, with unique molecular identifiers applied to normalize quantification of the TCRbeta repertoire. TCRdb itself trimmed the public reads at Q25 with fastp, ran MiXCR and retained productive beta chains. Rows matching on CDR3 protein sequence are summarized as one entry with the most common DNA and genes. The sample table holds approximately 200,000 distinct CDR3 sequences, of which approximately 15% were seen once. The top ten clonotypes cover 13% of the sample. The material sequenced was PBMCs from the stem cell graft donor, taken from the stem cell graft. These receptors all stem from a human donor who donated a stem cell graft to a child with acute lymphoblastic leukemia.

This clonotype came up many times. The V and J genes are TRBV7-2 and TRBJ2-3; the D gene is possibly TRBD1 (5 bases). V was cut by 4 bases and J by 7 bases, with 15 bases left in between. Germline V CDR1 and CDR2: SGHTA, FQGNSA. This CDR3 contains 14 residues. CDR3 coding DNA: TGTGCCAGCAGCTCCCGGACATCTTCTCATACGCAGTATTTT. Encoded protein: CASSSRTSSHTQYF. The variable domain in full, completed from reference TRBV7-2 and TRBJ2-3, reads GAGVSQSPSNKVTEKGKDVELRCDPISGHTALYWYRQSLGQGLEFLIYFQGNSAPDKSGLPSDRFSAERTGGSVSTLTIQRTQQEDSAVYLCASSSRTSSHTQYFGPGTRLTVL.

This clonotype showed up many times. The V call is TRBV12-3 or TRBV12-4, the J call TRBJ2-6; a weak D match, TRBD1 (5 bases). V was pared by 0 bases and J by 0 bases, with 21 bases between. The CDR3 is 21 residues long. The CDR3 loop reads CASSLATKHYPTGSGANVLTF. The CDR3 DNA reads TGTGCCAGCAGTTTAGCAACCAAACACTATCCCACAGGCTCTGGGGCCAACGTCCTGACTTTC.

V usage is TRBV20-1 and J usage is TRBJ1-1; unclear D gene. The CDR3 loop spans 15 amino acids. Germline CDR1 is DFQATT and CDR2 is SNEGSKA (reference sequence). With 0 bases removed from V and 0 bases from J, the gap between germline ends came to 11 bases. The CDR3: CSARDLQDLNTEAFF. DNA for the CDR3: TGCAGTGCTAGAGATCTCCAGGACCTGAACACTGAAGCTTTCTTT.

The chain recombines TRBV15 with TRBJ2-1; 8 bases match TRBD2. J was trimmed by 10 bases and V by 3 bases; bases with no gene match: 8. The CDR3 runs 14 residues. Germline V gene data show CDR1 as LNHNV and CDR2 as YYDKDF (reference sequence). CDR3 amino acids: CATSRDILADEQFF. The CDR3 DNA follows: TGTGCCACCAGCAGGGACATACTAGCGGACGAGCAGTTCTTC.

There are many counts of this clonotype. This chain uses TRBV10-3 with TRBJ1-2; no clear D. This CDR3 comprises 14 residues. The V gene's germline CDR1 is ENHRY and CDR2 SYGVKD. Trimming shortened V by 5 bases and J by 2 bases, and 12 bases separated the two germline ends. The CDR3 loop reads CAISLPTENYGYTF. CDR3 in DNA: TGTGCCATCAGTTTGCCGACGGAAAACTATGGCTACACCTTC.

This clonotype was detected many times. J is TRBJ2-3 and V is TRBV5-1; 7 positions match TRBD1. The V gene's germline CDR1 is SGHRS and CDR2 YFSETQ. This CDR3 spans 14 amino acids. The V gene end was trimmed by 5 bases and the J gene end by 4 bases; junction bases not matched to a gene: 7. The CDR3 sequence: CASRETGTPDTQYF. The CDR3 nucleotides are TGCGCCAGCAGGGAGACAGGGACGCCAGATACGCAGTATTTT. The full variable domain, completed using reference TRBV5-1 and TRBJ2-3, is KAGVTQTPRYLIKTRGQQVTLSCSPISGHRSVSWYQQTPGQGLQFLFEYFSETQRNKGNFPGRFSGRQFSNSRSEMNVSTLELGDSALYLCASRETGTPDTQYFGPGTRLTVL.

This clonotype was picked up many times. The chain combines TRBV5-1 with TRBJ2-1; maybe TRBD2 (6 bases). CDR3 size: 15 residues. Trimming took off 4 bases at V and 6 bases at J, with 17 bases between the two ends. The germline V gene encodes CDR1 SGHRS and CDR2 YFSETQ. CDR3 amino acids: CASSPRVEGLNEQFF. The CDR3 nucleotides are TGCGCCAGCAGCCCGCGGGTGGAGGGACTCAATGAGCAGTTCTTC. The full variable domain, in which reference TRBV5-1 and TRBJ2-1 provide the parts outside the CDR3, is KAGVTQTPRYLIKTRGQQVTLSCSPISGHRSVSWYQQTPGQGLQFLFEYFSETQRNKGNFPGRFSGRQFSNSRSEMNVSTLELGDSALYLCASSPRVEGLNEQFFGPGTRLTVL.

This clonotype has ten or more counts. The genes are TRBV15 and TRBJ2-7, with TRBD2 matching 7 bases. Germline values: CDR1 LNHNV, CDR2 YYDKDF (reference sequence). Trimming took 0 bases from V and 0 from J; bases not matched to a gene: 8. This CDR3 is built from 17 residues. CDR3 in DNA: TGTGCCACCAGCAGAGATTCTTGGCGGGAGAGCTCCTACGAGCAGTACTTC. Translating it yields CATSRDSWRESSYEQYF.

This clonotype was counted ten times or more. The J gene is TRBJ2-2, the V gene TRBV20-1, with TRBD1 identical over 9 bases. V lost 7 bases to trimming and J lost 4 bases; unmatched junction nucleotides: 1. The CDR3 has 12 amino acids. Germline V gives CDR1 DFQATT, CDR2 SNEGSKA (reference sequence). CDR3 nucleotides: TGCAGTGTGGACAGGGGCACCGGGGAGCTGTTTTTT. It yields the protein CSVDRGTGELFF.

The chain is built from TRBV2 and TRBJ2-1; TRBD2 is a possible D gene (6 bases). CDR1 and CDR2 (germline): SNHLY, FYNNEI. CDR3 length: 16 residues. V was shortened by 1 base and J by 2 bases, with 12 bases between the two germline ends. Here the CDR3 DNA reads TGTGCCAGCAGTGAAGGTTCTGGCGGGGCCTACAATGAGCAGTTCTTC. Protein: CASSEGSGGAYNEQFF.

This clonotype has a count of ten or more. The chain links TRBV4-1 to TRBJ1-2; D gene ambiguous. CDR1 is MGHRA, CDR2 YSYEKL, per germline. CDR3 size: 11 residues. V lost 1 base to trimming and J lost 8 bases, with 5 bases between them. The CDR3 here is CASSQGSGYTF. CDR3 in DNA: TGCGCCAGCAGCCAAGGGTCAGGCTACACCTTC.

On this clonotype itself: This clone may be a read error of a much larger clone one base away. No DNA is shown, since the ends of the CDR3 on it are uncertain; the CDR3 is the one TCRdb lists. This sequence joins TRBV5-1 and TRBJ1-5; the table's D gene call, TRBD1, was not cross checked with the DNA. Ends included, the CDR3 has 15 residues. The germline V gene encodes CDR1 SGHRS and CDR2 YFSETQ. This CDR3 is CASSLVGGGNQPHHF.

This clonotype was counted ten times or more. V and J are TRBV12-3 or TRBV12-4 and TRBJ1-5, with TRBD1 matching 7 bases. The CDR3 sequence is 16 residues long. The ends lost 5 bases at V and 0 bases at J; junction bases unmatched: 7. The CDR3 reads CASSGQVTASNQPQHF. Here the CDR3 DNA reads TGTGCCAGCAGTGGACAGGTGACAGCTAGCAATCAGCCCCAGCATTTT.

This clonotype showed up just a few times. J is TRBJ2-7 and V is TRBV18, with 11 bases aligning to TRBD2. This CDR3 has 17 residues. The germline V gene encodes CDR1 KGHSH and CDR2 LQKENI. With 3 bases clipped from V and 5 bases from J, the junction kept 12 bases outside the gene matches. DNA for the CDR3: TGTGCCAGCTCACCCGTAACTAGCGGGAGTCCTGAGCACGAGCAGTACTTC. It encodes CASSPVTSGSPEHEQYF.

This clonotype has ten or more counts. The CDR3 bases are TGTGCCAGCAGCACCACTAGCGGGAGTTACTATGAGCAGTTCTTC. It yields the protein CASSTTSGSYYEQFF. The chain combines TRBV7-2 with TRBJ2-1; TRBD2 agrees at 11 bases. The CDR3 is made up of 15 amino acids. J lost 8 bases, V lost 5 bases, and 8 bases had no gene match. The V gene's germline CDR1 is SGHTA and CDR2 FQGNSA.

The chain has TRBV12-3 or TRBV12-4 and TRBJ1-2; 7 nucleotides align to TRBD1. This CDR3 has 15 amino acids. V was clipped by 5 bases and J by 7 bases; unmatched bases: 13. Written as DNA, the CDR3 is TGTGCCAGCAGTAAAAAGACAGGGAGGACGAGTGGCTACACCTTC. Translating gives CASSKKTGRTSGYTF.

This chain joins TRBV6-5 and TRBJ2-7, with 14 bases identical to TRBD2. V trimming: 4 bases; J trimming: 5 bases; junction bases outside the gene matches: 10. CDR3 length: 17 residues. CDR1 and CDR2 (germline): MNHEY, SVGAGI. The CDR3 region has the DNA TGTGCCAGCAGTTTAACCGGGACTAGCGGGAGCGGAAACGAGCAGTACTTC. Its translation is CASSLTGTSGSGNEQYF.

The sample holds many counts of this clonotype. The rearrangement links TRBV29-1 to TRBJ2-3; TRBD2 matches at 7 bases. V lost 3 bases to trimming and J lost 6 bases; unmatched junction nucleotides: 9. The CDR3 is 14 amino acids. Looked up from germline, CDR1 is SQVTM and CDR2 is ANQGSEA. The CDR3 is CSVDYGGSRDTQYF. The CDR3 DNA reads TGCAGCGTTGATTACGGCGGGAGTAGGGATACGCAGTATTTT.

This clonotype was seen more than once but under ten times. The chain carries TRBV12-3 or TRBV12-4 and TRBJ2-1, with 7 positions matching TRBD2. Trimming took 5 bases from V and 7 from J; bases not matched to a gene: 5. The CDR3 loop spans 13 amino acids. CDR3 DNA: TGTGCCAGCAGTCCGGGACTAAAGAATGAGCAGTTCTTC. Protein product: CASSPGLKNEQFF.

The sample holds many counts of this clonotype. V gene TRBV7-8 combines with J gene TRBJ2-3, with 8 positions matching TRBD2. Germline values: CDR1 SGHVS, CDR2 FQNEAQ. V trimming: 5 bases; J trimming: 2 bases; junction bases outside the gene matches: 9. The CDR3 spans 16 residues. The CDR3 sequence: CASSRGGGRTTDTQYF. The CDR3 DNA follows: TGTGCCAGCAGCAGAGGAGGCGGGAGGACCACAGATACGCAGTATTTT.

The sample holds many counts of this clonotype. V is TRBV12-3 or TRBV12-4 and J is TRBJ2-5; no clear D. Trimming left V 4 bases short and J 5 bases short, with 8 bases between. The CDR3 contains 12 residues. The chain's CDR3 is CASSSEVETQYF. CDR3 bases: TGTGCCAGCAGTTCTGAGGTTGAGACCCAGTACTTC.

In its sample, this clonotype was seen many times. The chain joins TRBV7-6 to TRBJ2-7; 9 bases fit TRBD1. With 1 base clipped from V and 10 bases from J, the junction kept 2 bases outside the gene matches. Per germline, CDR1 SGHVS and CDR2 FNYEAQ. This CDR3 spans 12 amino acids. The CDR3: CASSLGDRDQYF. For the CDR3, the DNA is TGTGCCAGCAGCTTAGGGGACAGGGATCAGTACTTC.

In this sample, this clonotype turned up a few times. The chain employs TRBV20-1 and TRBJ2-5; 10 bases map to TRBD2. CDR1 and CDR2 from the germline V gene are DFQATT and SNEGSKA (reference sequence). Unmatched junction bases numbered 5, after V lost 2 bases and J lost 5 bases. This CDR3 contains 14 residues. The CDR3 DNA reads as TGCAGTGCTAGACGAAGCGGGAGGGGGGAGACCCAGTACTTC. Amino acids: CSARRSGRGETQYF.

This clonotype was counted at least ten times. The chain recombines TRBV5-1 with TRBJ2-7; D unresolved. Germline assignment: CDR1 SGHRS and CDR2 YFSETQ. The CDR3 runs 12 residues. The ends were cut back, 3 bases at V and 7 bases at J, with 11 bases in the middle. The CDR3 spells CASSSALREQYF. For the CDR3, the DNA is TGCGCCAGCAGCTCGGCCCTCCGTGAGCAGTACTTC.

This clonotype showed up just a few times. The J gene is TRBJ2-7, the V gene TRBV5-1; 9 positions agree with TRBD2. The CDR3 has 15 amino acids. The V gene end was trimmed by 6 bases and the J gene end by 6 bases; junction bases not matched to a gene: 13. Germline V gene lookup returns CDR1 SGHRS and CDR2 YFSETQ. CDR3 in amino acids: CASTYGASGVGEQYF. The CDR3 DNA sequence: TGCGCCAGCACATATGGAGCTAGCGGGGTCGGCGAGCAGTACTTC.

CDR3 protein: CSARLSGTTEGYTF. The CDR3, as DNA: TGCAGTGCTAGGCTCTCCGGGACAACTGAGGGCTACACCTTC. The V call is TRBV20-1, the J call TRBJ1-2, with a possible D match to TRBD1 (6 bases). V dropped 3 bases and J dropped 8 bases, with 19 bases sitting between them. Germline CDR1 and CDR2: DFQATT and SNEGSKA (reference sequence). CDR3 length: 14 residues.

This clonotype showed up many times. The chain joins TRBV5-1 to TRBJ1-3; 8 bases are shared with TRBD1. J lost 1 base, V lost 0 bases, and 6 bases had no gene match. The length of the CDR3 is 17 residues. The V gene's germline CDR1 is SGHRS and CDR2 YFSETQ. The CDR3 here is CASSLDRQGPSGNTIYF. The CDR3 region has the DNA TGCGCCAGCAGCTTGGATCGACAGGGGCCGTCTGGAAACACCATATATTTT.

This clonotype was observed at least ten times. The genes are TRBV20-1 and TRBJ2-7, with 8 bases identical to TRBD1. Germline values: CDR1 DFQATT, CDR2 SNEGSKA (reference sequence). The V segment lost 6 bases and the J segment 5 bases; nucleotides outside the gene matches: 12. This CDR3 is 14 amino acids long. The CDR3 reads CSADTWPGGHEQYF. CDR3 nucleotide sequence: TGCAGTGCAGACACTTGGCCAGGGGGCCACGAGCAGTACTTC.